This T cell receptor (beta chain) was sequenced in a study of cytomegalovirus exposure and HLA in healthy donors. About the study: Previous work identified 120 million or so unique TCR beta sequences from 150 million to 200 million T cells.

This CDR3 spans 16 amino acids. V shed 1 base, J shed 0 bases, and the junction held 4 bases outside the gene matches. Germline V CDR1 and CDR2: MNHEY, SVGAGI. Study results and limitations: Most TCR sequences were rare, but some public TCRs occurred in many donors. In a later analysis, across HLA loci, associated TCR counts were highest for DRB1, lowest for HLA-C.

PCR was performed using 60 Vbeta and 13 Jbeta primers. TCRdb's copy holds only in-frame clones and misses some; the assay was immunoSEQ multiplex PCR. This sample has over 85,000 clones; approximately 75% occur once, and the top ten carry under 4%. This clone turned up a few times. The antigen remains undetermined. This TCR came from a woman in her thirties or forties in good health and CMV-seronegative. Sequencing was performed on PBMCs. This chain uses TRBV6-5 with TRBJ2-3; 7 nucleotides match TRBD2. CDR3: CASSYFGGRSTDTQYF. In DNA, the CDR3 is TGTGCCAGCAGTTACTTCGGGGGGAGGAGCACAGATACGCAGTATTTT.